These T cell receptor beta chains were read from a single sample in a study of PD-L1 blockade in urothelial cancer. TCRdb keeps only in-frame clones here, not all; method: immunoSEQ multiplex PCR. The table has around 53,000 clones, roughly 88% seen once. The input for sequencing was PBMCs, taken around atezolizumab (anti-PD-L1) treatment. The receptor set was obtained from a man aged 45 to 65 with urothelial cancer. Each CDR3 is given with its conserved first and last residue. Fields, in order: J gene, V gene, CDR3 protein.

TRBJ2-5,TRBV4-2,CASSQEWSGGAPETQYF
TRBJ1-3,TRBV6-1,CASSEGQPYFSGNTIYF
TRBJ2-1,TRBV27,CASSLYGRKGVSKGEQFF
TRBJ1-5,TRBV28,CASSLPPGTAFSNQPQHF
TRBJ2-7,TRBV7-9,CASTPLLARSSYEQYF
TRBJ2-7,TRBV2,CASSPGTLPGEQYF
TRBJ2-1,TRBV6-5,CASPTGGVLRNEQFF
TRBJ2-5,TRBV5-4,CASSHDSGGRGETQYF
TRBJ2-3,TRBV5-1,CASSLASAGTVGTDTQYF
TRBJ1-2,TRBV12-1,CASRNARAGYTF
TRBJ2-1,TRBV2,CASVGGLAGERSYNEQFF
TRBJ1-6,TRBV18,CASSQLQGANSPLHF
TRBJ2-1,TRBV19,CASFRVDRAGGREQFF
TRBJ2-1,TRBV5-4,CASYPPPSGGVGDEQFF
TRBJ2-7,TRBV7-2,CASSKGGSFYEQYF
TRBJ2-2,TRBV29-1,CSVDATGGLDPGELFF
TRBJ2-7,TRBV27,CASRGPGLAGLRAYEQYF
TRBJ1-1,TRBV27,CASSHRGGDKSTEAFF
TRBJ2-1,TRBV30,CAWSSGPGEQFF
TRBJ2-5,TRBV7-9,CASSERAIQETQYF
TRBJ1-1,TRBV28,CASSPLRDSLITEAFF
TRBJ1-5,TRBV19,CASSISQGNQPQHF
TRBJ2-3,TRBV5-1,CASSFEGQGMNTQYF
TRBJ1-1,TRBV5-1,CASTTGQGKAEAFF